This T cell receptor (beta chain) comes out of a study of control samples from healthy donors and cancer patients. From germline, CDR1 is MNHEY and CDR2 SVGAGI. Trimming at V came to 8 bases and at J to 6 bases, leaving 9 bases not matched to a gene. The CDR3 consists of 14 residues. This clone was seen a few times. Profiled with immunoSEQ multiplex PCR; TCRdb holds only in-frame clones, not every one. The sample consists of under 150,000 clones, around 91% of them appearing once. This TCR was sampled from a woman in her forties or fifties with colorectal cancer. The J gene is TRBJ2-1, the V gene TRBV6-5; 8 bases map to TRBD2. Sequenced: PBMCs. The CDR3 loop reads CASVPGGRFNEQFF. The CDR3 DNA reads TGTGCCAGCGTTCCGGGGGGGAGGTTCAATGAGCAGTTCTTC.